The 12 T cell receptor gamma chains below all came from one sample that was sequenced in a study of Vδ1+ human thymocytes. Findings and caveats of the study: Highly polyclonal TRG and TRD repertoires with Gaussian CDR3 length distributions appeared in thymus.

Their target antigens are unknown. The template was reverse-transcribed extracted RNA. CDR3 amplicons came from multiplex PCR with pooled V-gene forward and constant-region reverse primers. TCRdb reanalysed the multiplex PCR reads with CATT. In the table there are approximately 20,000 gamma-chain clones, approximately 14% of which are singletons. The material sequenced was Vdelta1+ gamma-delta thymocytes from the thymus. The subset here: FACS-sorted CD3+ TCRalphabeta- TCRVdelta1+ TCRVdelta2- thymocytes. The receptors here all came from a child under two years old who had congenital heart surgery.

On this clone: One base away lies a much larger clone, so this may be a sequencing read error. V and J are TRGV9 and TRGJ1 or TRGJ2. CDR1 is GITISATS, CDR2 ISYDGTV, per germline (reference sequence). V lost 2 bases, J lost 11 bases, and 0 bases stayed unmatched. The CDR3 is 9 amino acids. CDR3 protein: CALWEEKLF. The CDR3 nucleotides read TGTGCCTTGTGGGAGGAGAAACTCTTT.

This clone was observed a handful of times. The chain couples TRGV4 to TRGJP2. The CDR3 totals 13 residues. Per the germline V gene, CDR1 is EGSTGY and CDR2 is YDSYTSSV. The trim removed 6 bases at V and 6 bases at J, leaving 7 bases unmatched. The CDR3 DNA is TGTGCCACCTGGAATGTGGGTGATTGGATCAAGACGTTT. This encodes CATWNVGDWIKTF.

The rearrangement uses TRGV9 and TRGJ1 or TRGJ2. Germline loops: CDR1 GITISATS, CDR2 ISYDGTV (reference sequence). V lost 3 bases, J lost 10 bases, and 12 bases stayed unmatched. The CDR3 is made up of 13 amino acids. CDR3: CALWEMGFMKKLF. The DNA of the CDR3 is TGTGCCTTGTGGGAGATGGGATTCATGAAGAAACTCTTT.

The chain carries TRGV4 and TRGJ1 or TRGJ2. There are 14 residues in the CDR3. Germline trimming cut 0 bases from V and 5 bases from J; bases unmatched to any gene: 7. Germline-derived CDR1 and CDR2 are EGSTGY and YDSYTSSV. The CDR3 reads CATWDGPFDYKKLF. The CDR3 DNA follows: TGTGCCACCTGGGATGGGCCGTTTGATTATAAGAAACTCTTT.

The chain links TRGV9 to TRGJ1 or TRGJ2. The CDR3 spans 14 residues. V was clipped by 0 bases and J by 10 bases; unmatched bases: 12. CDR1 and CDR2 (germline): GITISATS, ISYDGTV (reference sequence). The CDR3 spells CALWEVIPFRKKLF. In DNA, the CDR3 is TGTGCCTTGTGGGAGGTGATACCCTTTCGGAAGAAACTCTTT.

This clone came up a few times. V and J are TRGV4 and TRGJ1 or TRGJ2. The CDR3 is 12 residues long. Germline CDR1 is EGSTGY and CDR2 is YDSYTSSV. V was pared by 6 bases and J by 2 bases, with 4 bases of the junction left unmatched. The CDR3 DNA follows: TGTGCCACCTGGTTCTATTATTATAAGAAACTCTTT. Its translation: CATWFYYYKKLF.

With respect to this clone: A much larger clone differs by one base, so this may be a read error. Other DNA sequences in the sample encode the same CDR3. The gene calls are TRGV9 and TRGJ1 or TRGJ2. V dropped 0 bases and J dropped 3; count of bases not matched to a gene: 2. Germline V gives CDR1 GITISATS, CDR2 ISYDGTV (reference sequence). CDR3 size: 13 residues. The CDR3 protein is CALWEVGYYKKLF. CDR3 nucleotide sequence: TGTGCCTTGTGGGAGGTGGGTTATTATAAGAAACTCTTT.

Regarding this clone: At one of its ends the junction is not consistent with the germline gene, which may arise from a read error. The gene calls are TRGV4 and TRGJP1. The CDR3 covers 18 residues. Germline assignment: CDR1 EGSTGY and CDR2 YDSYTSSV. In DNA, the CDR3 is TGTGCCACCTGGAATGGGCCCGATCTACCGACCACTGGTTGGTTCAAGATATTT. Protein sequence: CATWNGPDLPTTGWFKIF.

J is TRGJP1 and V is TRGV8. The germline CDR1 and CDR2 sequences are VENAVY and YDSYNSRV. Trimming took 6 bases from V and 1 from J; bases not matched to a gene: 5. The CDR3 is made up of 14 amino acids. CDR3 protein: CATWSGTTGWFKIF. In nucleotides, the CDR3 is TGTGCCACCTGGTCTGGTACCACTGGTTGGTTCAAGATATTT.

This clone was observed a single time. J is TRGJ1 or TRGJ2 and V is TRGV3. Per germline, CDR1 VTNTFY and CDR2 YDVSTARD (reference sequence). CDR3 length equals 14 residues. Trimming at V came to 6 bases and at J to 3 bases, leaving 11 bases not matched to a gene. This CDR3 reads CATWTRGGYYKKLF. CDR3 DNA sequence: TGTGCCACCTGGACCCGTGGGGGTTATTATAAGAAACTCTTT.

The chain combines TRGV2 with TRGJ1 or TRGJ2. This CDR3 is 14 amino acids long. Germline CDR1 reads EGSNGY; CDR2 reads YDSYNSKV. V lost 6 bases, J lost 1 base, and 9 bases stayed unmatched. The CDR3 sequence: CATWTSINYYKKLF. CDR3 in DNA: TGTGCCACCTGGACGAGCATAAATTATTATAAGAAACTCTTT.

As regards this clone: The sample carries other DNA sequences with the same CDR3. The chain joins TRGV9 to TRGJP. V was pared by 0 bases and J by 7 bases, with 6 bases of the junction left unmatched. Germline assignment: CDR1 GITISATS and CDR2 ISYDGTV (reference sequence). This CDR3 spans 17 amino acids. The CDR3 loop is CALWEVPKELGKKIKVF. The DNA for the CDR3 is TGTGCCTTGTGGGAGGTGCCGAAGGAGTTGGGCAAAAAAATCAAGGTATTT.